The clone carrying this TCR beta chain was detected many times. A read error is possible here, since a much larger clone lies one base away. Other nucleotide sequences in the sample specify the same CDR3. No treatment of any kind had been given to any patient before thyroid surgery. The record originates from a study of metastatic and nonmetastatic thyroid tumors. TCRdb re-clonotyped the PCR reads via MiXCR. Of about 35,000 clones in the sample, about 29% were seen once. The CDR3 is made up of 16 amino acids. Looked up from germline, CDR1 is LNHDA and CDR2 is SQIVND (reference sequence). The rearrangement links TRBV19 to TRBJ2-7, with TRBD2 identical over 10 bases. The sample comprised blood. The sequence was collected from a female donor with papillary thyroid cancer or a benign thyroid nodule (not recorded which). Some clones in this sample may be carry-over from other donors' samples. The CDR3 DNA sequence: TGTGCCAGTAGGAGGCTAGCGGGGGAGAGCTCCTACGAACAGTACTTC. This gives the protein CASRRLAGESSYEQYF.